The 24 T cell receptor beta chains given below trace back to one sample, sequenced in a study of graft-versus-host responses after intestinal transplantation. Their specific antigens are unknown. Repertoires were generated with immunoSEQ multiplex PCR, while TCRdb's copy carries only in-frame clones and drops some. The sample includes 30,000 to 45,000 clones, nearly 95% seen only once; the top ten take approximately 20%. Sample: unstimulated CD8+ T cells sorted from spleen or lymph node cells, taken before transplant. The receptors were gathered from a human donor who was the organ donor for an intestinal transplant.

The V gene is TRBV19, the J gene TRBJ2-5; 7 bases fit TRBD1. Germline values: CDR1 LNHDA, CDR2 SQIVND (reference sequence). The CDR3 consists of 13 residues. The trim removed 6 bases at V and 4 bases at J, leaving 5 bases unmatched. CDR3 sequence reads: CASRRQGVETQYF. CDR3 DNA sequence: TGTGCCAGTAGACGACAGGGAGTAGAGACCCAGTACTTC.

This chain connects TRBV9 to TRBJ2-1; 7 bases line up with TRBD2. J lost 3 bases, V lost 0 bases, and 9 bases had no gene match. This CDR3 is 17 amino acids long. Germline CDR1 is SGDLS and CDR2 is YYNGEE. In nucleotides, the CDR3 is TGTGCCAGCAGCGTAGGCCCGACTAGCTATATCTACAATGAGCAGTTCTTC. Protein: CASSVGPTSYIYNEQFF.

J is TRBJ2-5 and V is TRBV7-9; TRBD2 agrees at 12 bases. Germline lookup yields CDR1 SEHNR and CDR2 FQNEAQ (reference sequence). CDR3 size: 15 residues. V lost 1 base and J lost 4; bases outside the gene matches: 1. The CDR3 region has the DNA TGTGCCAGCAGCTTAGGGGGACTAGCGGGAGAGACCCAGTACTTC. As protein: CASSLGGLAGETQYF.

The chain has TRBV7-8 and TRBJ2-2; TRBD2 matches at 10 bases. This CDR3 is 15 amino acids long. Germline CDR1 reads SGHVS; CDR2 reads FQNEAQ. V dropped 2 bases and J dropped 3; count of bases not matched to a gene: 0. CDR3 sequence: CASSLLAGDTGELFF. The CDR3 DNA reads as TGTGCCAGCAGCTTACTAGCGGGAGACACCGGGGAGCTGTTTTTT.

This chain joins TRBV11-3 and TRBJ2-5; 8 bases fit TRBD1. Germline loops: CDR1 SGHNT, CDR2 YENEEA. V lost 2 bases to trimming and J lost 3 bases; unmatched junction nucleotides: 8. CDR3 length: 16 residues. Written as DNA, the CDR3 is TGTGCCAGCAGCTTACAGACCGGGACAGGTGAAGAGACCCAGTACTTC. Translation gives CASSLQTGTGEETQYF.

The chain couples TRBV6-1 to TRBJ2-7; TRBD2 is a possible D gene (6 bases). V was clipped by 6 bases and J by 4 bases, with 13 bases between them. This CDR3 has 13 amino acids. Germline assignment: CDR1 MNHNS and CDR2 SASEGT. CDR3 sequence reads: CASRGGPGYEQYF. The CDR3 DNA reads TGTGCCAGCAGAGGAGGGCCTGGGTACGAGCAGTACTTC.

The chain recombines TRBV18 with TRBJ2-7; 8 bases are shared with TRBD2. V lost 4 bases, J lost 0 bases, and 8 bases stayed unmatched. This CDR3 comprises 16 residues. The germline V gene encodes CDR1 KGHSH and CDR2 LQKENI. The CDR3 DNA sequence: TGTGCCAGCTCACAAGTAGCGGGATTCGGCTCCTACGAGCAGTACTTC. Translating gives CASSQVAGFGSYEQYF.

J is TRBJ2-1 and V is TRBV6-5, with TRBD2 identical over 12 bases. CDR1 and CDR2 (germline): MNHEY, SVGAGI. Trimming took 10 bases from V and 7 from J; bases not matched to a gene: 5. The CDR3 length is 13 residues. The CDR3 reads CATVLAGGNEQFF. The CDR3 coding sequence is TGTGCCACCGTGCTAGCGGGAGGGAATGAGCAGTTCTTC.

In DNA form, the CDR3 reads TGTGCCAGTAGTATTGGTGAGGGAGCTGCCTACGAGCAGTACTTC. This encodes CASSIGEGAAYEQYF. The chain employs TRBV19 and TRBJ2-7; possibly TRBD2 for D (5 bases). This CDR3 has 15 residues. V was pared by 3 bases and J by 2 bases, with 14 bases between. Germline V lookup: CDR1 LNHDA, CDR2 SQIVND (reference sequence).

The CDR3 region is CASTWMSGGGYTF. CDR3 nucleotides: TGTGCCAGTACCTGGATGTCGGGGGGCGGCTACACCTTC. The V call is TRBV19, the J call TRBJ1-2, with D possibly being TRBD1 (6 bases). Per the germline V gene, CDR1 is LNHDA and CDR2 is SQIVND (reference sequence). The length of the CDR3 is 13 residues. The ends were cut back, 7 bases at V and 8 bases at J, with 17 bases in the middle.

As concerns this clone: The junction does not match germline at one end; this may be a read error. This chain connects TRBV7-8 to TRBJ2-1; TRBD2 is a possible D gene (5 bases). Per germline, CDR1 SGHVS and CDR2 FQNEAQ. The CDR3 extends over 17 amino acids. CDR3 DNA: TGTGCCAGCAGCCCAGACTACATAGTCCTCTCCAACAATGAGCAGTTCTTC. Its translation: CASSPDYIVLSNNEQFF.

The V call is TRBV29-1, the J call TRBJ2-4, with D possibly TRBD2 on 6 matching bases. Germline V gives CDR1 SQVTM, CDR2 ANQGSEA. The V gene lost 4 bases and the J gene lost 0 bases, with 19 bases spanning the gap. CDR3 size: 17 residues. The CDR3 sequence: CSVVSRRGPLAKNIQYF. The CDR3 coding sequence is TGCAGCGTTGTTTCCAGGCGGGGTCCCCTAGCCAAAAACATTCAGTACTTC.

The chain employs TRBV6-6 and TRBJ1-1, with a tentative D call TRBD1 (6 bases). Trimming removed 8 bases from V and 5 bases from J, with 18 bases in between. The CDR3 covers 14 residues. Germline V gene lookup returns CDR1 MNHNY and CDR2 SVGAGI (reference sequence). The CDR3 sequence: CASLVGGAGTEAFF. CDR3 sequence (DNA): TGTGCCAGCCTTGTAGGGGGTGCGGGGACTGAAGCTTTCTTT.

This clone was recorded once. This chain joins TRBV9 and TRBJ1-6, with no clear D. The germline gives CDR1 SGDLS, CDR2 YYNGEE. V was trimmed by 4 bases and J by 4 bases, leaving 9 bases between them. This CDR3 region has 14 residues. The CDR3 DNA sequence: TGTGCCAGCAGCCCTGGGGATTATAATTCACCCCTCCACTTT. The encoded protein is CASSPGDYNSPLHF.

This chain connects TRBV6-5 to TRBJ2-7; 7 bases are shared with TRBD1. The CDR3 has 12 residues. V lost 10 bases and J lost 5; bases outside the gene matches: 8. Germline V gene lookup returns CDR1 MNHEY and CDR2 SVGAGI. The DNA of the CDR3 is TGTGCCACGCAAGAGGGGGCCCACGAGCAGTACTTC. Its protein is CATQEGAHEQYF.

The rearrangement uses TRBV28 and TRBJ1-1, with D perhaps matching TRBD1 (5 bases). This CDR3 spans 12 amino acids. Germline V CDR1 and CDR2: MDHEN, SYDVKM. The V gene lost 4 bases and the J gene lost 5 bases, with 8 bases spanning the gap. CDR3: CASSSPGTEAFF. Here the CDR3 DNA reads TGTGCCAGCAGTTCCCCAGGGACTGAAGCTTTCTTT.

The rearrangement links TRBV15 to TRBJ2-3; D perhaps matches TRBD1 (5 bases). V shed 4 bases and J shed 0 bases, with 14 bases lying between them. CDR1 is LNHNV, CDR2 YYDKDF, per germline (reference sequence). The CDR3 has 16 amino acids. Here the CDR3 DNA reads TGTGCCACCAGCACGACAGTGCTCCCTAGCACAGATACGCAGTATTTT. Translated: CATSTTVLPSTDTQYF.

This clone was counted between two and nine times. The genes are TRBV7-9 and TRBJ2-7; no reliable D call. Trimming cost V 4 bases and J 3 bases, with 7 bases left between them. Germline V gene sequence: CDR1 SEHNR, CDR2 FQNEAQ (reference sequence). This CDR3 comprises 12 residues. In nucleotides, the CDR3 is TGTGCCAGCAGCTACCTAGACTACGAGCAGTACTTC. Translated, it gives CASSYLDYEQYF.

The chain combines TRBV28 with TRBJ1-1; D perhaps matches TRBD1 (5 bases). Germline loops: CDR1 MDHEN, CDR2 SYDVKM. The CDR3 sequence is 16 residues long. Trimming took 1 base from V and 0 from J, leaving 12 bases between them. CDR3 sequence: CASSLFTRDVNTEAFF. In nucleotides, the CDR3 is TGTGCCAGCAGTTTATTTACGCGGGACGTGAACACTGAAGCTTTCTTT.

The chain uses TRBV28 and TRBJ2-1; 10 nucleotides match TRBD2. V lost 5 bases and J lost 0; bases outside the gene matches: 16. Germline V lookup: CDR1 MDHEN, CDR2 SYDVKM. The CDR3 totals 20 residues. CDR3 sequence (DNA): TGTGCCAGCAGTAACCCTCGGTTGTGGACTAGCGGTAGCTCCTACAATGAGCAGTTCTTC. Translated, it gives CASSNPRLWTSGSSYNEQFF.

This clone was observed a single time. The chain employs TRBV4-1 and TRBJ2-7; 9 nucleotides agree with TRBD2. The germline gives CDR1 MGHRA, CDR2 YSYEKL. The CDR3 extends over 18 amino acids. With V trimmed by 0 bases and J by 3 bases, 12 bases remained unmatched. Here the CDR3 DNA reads TGCGCCAGCAGCCAAGATGCTAGCGGGGCCCCAATATACTACGAGCAGTACTTC. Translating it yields CASSQDASGAPIYYEQYF.

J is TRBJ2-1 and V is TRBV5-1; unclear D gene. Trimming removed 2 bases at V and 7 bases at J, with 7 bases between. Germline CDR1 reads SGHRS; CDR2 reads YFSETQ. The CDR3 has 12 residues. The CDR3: CASSFSQNEQFF. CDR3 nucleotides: TGCGCCAGCAGCTTCAGCCAAAATGAGCAGTTCTTC.

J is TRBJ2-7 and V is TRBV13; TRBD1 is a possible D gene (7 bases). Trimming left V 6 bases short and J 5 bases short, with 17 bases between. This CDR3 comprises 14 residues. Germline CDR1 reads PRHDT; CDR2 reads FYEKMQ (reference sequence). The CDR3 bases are TGTGCCAGCAGTAGACAGGGAGGTACTCACGAGCAGTACTTC. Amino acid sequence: CASSRQGGTHEQYF.

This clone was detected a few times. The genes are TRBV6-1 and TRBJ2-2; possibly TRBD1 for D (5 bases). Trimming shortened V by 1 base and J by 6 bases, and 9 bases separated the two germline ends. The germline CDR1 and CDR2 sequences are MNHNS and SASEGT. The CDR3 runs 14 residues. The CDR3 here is CASSEGWGAGELFF. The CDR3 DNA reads TGTGCCAGCAGTGAAGGGTGGGGCGCCGGGGAGCTGTTTTTT.